This T cell receptor (beta chain) appears in the sequencing data of a study of blood T cell repertoires in COVID-19. Study in general: There were acute and convalescent COVID-19 samples, and they came from the United States, Italy and Spain. PBMCs, B-cell-depleted T cells, or T cells provided the cDNA or gDNA that made up the material.

The CDR3 consists of 15 residues. CDR1 MNHEY and CDR2 SVGEGT come from the germline V gene. The trim removed 2 bases at V and 1 base at J, leaving 2 bases unmatched. Under the authors' procedure: The authors estimated nucleated cell counts from reference gene primer amplification. The assay was immunoSEQ multiplex PCR, and TCRdb's table has in-frame clones only and misses some. That table is the source of V, J and clone size, and D and trimming were worked out from the DNA. Of about 47,000 clones in the sample, approximately 88% were seen once. The rearrangement uses TRBV6-2 or TRBV6-3 and TRBJ2-1; 7 bases agree with TRBD2. Sequences were obtained from peripheral blood. This TCR was recovered from a man aged 50-59 years with active COVID-19. DNA of the CDR3: TGTGCCAGCAGTTACGCGGGGGAGTCCTACAATGAGCAGTTCTTC. Its translation is CASSYAGESYNEQFF.